The entry below describes one TCR beta chain. Its antigen is currently unknown. This record comes from a study of T-cell reconstitution after alpha-beta-depleted transplantation in children. Findings and limits, study-wide: Reported findings indicate that, about two months after transplant, alpha-beta T cells came from several hundred expanded clones, which were derived from non-depleted graft cells. Surviving recipient T cells and thymic progenitors produced the high day-60 TCRbeta diversity seen in some patients. T cells produced anew were the main source of T-cell counts and diversity one year after transplant.

The germline V gene encodes CDR1 SQVTM and CDR2 ANQGSEA. The length of the CDR3 is 13 residues. Between the trimmed V and J ends, which lost 3 bases and 2 bases, there was a span of 10 bases. Preparation of the TCRbeta library involved a method that used unique molecular identifiers. TCRdb re-called the PCR reads with MiXCR, one entry per CDR3 protein. The sample has around 200,000 distinct CDR3 sequences, approximately 17% seen once. The starting material was PBMCs, mostly from graft donor cells, obtained 360 days after TCRalphabeta/CD19-depleted stem cell transplant. The clonotype comes from a male patient aged 2 to 10 who had a stem cell transplant for acute lymphoblastic leukemia, so the T cells may come from the graft donor. This sequence joins TRBV29-1 and TRBJ2-5; D is possibly TRBD1 (6 bases). The CDR3 DNA follows: TGCAGCGTTGACTCAGGGGATCAAGAGACCCAGTACTTC. It specifies CSVDSGDQETQYF.